The subject of this entry is one TCR beta chain. The sample is drawn from a study of control samples from healthy donors and cancer patients. After removal of 4 bases from V and 0 bases from J, the junction contained 15 bases not matched to a gene. Germline CDR1 SGDLS, CDR2 YYNGEE. The CDR3 length is 18 residues. Here immunoSEQ multiplex PCR was the method, and the copy in TCRdb shows in-frame clones only, minus some. The top ten hold around 2.2% of the sample, which has 150,000 or so clones, over 90% seen once. This clonotype originated in a man between 45 and 60 years old in good health. The sequencing input was blood. This chain uses TRBV9 with TRBJ2-7; 8 nucleotides align to TRBD1. The DNA for the CDR3 is TGTGCCAGCAGCTCGCCCGCGACAGGGGTCCCCAGCTCCTACGAGCAGTACTTC. Residues: CASSSPATGVPSSYEQYF.